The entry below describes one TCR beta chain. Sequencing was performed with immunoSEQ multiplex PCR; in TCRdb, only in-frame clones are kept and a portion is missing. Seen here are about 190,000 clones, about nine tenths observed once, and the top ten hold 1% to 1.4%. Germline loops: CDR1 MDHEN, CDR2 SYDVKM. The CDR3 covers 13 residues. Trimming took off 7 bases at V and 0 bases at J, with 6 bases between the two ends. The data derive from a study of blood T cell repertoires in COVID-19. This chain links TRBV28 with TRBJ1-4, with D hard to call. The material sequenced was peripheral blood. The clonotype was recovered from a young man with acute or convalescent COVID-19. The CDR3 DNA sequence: TGTGCCAGCATGGAGGCAACTAATGAAAAACTGTTTTTT. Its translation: CASMEATNEKLFF.